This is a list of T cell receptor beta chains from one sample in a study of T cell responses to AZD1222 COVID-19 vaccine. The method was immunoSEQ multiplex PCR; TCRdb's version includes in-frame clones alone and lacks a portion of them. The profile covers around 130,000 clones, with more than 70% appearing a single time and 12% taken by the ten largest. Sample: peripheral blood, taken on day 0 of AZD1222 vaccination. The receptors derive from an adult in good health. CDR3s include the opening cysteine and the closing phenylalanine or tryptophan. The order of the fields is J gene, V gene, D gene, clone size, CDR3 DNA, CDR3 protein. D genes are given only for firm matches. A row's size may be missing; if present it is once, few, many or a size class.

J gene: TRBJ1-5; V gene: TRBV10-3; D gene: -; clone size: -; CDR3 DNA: TGTGCCATCAGTGTATCGGCAGATACTAGCAATCAGCCCCAGCATTTT; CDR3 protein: CAISVSADTSNQPQHF
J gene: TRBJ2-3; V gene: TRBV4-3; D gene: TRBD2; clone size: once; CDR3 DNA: TGCGCCAGCAGCCAAGAAAGGCGGGGGGGAGATACGCAGTATTTT; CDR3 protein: CASSQERRGGDTQYF
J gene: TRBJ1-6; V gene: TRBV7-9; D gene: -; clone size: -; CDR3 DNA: TGTGCCAGCAGCTTGGGGAGTCGTGTAAATTCACCCCTCCACTTT; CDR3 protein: CASSLGSRVNSPLHF
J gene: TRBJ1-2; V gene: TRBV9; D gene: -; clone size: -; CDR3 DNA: TGTGCCAGCAGCGTAGTAGGGGACGGGGGCTACACCTTC; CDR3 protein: CASSVVGDGGYTF
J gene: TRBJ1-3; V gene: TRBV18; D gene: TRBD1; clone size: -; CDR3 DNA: TGTGCCAGCTCCCAGGGACAGGGGATCGGAAACACCATATATTTT; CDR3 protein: CASSQGQGIGNTIYF
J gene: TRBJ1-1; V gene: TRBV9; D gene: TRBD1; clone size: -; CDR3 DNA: TGTGCCAGCAGCTCACAGGGGAGGACTGAAGCTTTCTTT; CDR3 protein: CASSSQGRTEAFF
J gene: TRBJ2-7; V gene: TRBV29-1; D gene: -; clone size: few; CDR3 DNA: TGCAGCGTTGAAAAACAGGGATCGGGAGAGCAGTACTTC; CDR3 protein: CSVEKQGSGEQYF
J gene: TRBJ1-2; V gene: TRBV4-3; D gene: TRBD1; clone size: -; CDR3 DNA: TGCGCCAGCAGCCAGACCTCGGCGGGACAGGTTCGATATGGCTACACCTTC; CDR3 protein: CASSQTSAGQVRYGYTF
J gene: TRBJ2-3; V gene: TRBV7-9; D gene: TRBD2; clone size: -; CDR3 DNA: TGTGCCAGCAGCTTAGTTCTAGCGGTTCGCACAGATACGCAGTATTTT; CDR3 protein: CASSLVLAVRTDTQYF
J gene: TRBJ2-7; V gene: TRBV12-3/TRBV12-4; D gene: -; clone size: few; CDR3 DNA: TGTGCCAGCAGCCTTACGACAACCTTGGAGCAGTACTTC; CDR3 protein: CASSLTTTLEQYF
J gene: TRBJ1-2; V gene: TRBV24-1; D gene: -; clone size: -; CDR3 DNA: TGTGCCACCAGTGCTTTAGGGACAAACTATGGCTACACCTTC; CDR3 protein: CATSALGTNYGYTF
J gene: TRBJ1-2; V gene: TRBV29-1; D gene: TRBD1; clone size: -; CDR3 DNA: TGCAGCGTCCCTGCGGGGACAGCCTATGGCTACACCTTC; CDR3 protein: CSVPAGTAYGYTF
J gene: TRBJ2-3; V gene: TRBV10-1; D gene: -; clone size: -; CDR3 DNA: TGCGCCAGCAGCGCCGGGAGCACAGATACGCAGTATTTT; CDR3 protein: CASSAGSTDTQYF
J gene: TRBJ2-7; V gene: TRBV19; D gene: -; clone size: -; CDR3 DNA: TGTGCCAGTAGTGATAATGGGGGCTTAGGGTCCTACGAGCAGTACTTC; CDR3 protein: CASSDNGGLGSYEQYF
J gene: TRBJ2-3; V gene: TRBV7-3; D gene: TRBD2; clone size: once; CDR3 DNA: TGTGCCAGCAGCTCGGGACTAGCCCTGGAGGCAGATACGCAGTATTTT; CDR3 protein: CASSSGLALEADTQYF